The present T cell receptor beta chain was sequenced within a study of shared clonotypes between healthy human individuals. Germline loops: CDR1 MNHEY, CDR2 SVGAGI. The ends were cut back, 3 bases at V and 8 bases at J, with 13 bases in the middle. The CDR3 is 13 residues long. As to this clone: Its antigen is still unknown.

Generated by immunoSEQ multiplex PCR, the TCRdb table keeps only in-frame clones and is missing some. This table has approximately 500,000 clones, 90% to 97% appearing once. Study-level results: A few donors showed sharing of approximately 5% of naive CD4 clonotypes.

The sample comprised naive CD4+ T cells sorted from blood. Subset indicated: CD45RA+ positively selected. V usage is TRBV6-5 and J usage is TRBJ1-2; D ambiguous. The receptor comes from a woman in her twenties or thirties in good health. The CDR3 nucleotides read TGTGCCAGCAGTTATTCGGTTTCACAAGGCTACACCTTC. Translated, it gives CASSYSVSQGYTF.